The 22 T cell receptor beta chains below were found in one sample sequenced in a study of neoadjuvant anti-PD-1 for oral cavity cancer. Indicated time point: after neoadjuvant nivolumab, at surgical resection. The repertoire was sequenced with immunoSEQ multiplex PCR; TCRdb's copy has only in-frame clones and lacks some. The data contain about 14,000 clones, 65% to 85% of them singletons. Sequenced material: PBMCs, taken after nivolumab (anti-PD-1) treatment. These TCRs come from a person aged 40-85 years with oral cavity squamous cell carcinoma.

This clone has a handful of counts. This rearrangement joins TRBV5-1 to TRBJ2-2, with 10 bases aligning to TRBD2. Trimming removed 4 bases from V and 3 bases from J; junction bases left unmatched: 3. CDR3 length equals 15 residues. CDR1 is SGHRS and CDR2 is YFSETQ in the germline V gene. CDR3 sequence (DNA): TGCGCCAGCAGCGGCGGGACTAGCGACACCGGGGAGCTGTTTTTT. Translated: CASSGGTSDTGELFF.

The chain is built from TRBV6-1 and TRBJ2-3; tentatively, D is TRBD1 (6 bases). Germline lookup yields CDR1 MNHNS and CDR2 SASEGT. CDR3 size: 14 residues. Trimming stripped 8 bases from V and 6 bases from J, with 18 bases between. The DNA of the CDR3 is TGTGCCAGCGTACTCGGGATAAGGGGGGATACGCAGTATTTT. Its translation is CASVLGIRGDTQYF.

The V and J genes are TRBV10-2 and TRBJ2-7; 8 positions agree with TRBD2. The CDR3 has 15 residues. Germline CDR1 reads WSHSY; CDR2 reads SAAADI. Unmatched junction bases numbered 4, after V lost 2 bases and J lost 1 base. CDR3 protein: CASSEGIAGSYEQYF. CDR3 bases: TGCGCCAGCAGTGAGGGGATAGCGGGGTCCTACGAGCAGTACTTC.

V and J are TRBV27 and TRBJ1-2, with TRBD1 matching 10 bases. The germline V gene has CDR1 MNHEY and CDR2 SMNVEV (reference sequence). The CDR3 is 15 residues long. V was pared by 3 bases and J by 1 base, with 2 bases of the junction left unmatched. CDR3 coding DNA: TGTGCCAGCAGTTTGGGGACAGGGGTTAACTATGGCTACACCTTC. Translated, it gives CASSLGTGVNYGYTF.

The DNA for the CDR3 is TGTGCCAGCAAAACGGGGCAGGGCGGCACTGAAGCTTTCTTT. This encodes CASKTGQGGTEAFF. The chain uses TRBV6-5 and TRBJ1-1; possible D gene TRBD1, 5 bases. The V gene lost 7 bases and the J gene lost 4 bases, with 16 bases spanning the gap. CDR3 length: 14 residues. The germline V gene encodes CDR1 MNHEY and CDR2 SVGAGI.

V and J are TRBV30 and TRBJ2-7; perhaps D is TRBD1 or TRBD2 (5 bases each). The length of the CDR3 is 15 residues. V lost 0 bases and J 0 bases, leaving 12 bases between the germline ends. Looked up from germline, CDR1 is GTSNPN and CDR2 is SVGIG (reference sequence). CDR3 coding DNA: TGTGCCTGGAGTGTATGGGGGTACAGCTCCTACGAGCAGTACTTC. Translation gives CAWSVWGYSSYEQYF.

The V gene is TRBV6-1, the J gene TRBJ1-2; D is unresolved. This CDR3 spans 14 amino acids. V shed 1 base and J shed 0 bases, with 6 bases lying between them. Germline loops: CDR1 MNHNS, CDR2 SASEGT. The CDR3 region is CASSEDRANYGYTF. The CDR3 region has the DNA TGTGCCAGCAGTGAAGACAGAGCTAACTATGGCTACACCTTC.

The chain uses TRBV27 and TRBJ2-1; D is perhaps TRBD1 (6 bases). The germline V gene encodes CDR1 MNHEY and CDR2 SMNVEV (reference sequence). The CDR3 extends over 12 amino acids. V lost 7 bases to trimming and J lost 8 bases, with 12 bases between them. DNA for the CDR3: TGTGCCAGCATAAACAGGGTCGATGAGCAGTTCTTC. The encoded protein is CASINRVDEQFF.

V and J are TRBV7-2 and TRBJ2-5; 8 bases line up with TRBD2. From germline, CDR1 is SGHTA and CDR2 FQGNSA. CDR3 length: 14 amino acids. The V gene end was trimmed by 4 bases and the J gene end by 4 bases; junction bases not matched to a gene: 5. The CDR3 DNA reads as TGTGCCAGCAGCTCGGGGACTAGGAGAGAGACCCAGTACTTC. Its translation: CASSSGTRRETQYF.

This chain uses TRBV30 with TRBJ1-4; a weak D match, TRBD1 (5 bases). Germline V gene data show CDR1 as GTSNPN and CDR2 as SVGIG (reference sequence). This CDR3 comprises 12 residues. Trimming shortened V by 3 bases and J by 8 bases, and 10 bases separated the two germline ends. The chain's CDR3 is CAWSPGNEKLFF. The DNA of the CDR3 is TGTGCCTGGAGCCCAGGGAACGAAAAACTGTTTTTT.

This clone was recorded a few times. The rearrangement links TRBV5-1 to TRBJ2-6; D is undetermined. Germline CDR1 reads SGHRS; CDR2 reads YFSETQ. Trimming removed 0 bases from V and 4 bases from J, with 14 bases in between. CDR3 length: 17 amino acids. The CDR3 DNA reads TGCGCCAGCAGCTTGGTCCAGGCCCTCTCAGGGGCCAACGTCCTGACTTTC. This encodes CASSLVQALSGANVLTF.

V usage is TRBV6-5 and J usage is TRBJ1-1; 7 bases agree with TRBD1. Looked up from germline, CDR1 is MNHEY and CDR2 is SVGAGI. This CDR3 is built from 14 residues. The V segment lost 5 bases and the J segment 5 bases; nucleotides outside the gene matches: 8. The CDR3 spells CASSVDRVGTEAFF. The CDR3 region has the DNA TGTGCCAGCAGTGTCGACAGGGTGGGGACTGAAGCTTTCTTT.

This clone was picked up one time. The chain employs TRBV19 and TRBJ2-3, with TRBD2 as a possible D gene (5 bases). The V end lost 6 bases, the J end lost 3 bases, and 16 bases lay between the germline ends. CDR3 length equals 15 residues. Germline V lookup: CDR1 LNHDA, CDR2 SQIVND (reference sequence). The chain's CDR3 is CASRDLAFSTDTQYF. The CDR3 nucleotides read TGTGCCAGTAGGGACCTAGCTTTTAGTACAGATACGCAGTATTTT.

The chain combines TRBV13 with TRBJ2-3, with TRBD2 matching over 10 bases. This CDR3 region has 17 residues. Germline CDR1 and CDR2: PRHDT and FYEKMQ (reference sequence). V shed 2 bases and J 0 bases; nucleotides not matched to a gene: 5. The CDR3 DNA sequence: TGTGCCAGCAGCTTAAGAGCGGGAGGGACTAGCACAGATACGCAGTATTTT. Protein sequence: CASSLRAGGTSTDTQYF.

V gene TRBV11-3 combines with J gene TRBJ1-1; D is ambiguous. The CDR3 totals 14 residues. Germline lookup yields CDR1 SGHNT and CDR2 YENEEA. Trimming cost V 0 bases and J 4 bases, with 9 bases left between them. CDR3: CASSLDGSITEAFF. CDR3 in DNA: TGTGCCAGCAGCTTAGATGGCTCCATCACTGAAGCTTTCTTT. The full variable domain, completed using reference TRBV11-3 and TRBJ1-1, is EAGVVQSPRYKIIEKKQPVAFWCNPISGHNTLYWYLQNLGQGPELLIRYENEEAVDDSQLPKDRFSAERLKGVDSTLKIQPAELGDSAVYLCASSLDGSITEAFFGQGTRLTVV.

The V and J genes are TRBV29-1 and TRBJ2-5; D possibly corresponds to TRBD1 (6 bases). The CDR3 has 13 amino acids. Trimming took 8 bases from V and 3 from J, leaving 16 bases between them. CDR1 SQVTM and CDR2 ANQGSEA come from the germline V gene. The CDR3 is CSSFGQSKETQYF. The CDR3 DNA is TGCAGCTCTTTTGGACAGTCTAAAGAGACCCAGTACTTC.

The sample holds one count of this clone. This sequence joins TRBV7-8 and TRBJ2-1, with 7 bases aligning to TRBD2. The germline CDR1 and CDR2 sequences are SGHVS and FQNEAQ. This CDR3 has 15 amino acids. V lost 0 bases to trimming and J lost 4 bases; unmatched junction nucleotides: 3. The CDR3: CASSLAGGPYNEQFF. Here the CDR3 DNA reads TGTGCCAGCAGCTTAGCGGGAGGGCCATACAATGAGCAGTTCTTC. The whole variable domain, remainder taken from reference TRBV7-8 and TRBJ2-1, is GAGVSQSPRYKVAKRGQDVALRCDPISGHVSLFWYQQALGQGPEFLTYFQNEAQLDKSGLPSDRFFAERPEGSVSTLKIQRTQQEDSAVYLCASSLAGGPYNEQFFGPGTRLTVL.

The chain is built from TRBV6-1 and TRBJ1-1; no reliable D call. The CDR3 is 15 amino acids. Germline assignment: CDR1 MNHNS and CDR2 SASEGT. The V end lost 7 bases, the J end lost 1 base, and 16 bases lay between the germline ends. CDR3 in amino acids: CASTLSGGQNTEAFF. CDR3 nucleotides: TGTGCCAGCACTCTCTCAGGAGGGCAGAACACTGAAGCTTTCTTT.

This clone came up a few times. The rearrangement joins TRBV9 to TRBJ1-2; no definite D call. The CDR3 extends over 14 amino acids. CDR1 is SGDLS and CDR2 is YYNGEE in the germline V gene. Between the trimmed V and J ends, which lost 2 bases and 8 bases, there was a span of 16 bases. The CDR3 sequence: CASSVQSGFGGYTF. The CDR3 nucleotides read TGTGCCAGCAGCGTTCAATCGGGGTTCGGGGGCTACACCTTC.

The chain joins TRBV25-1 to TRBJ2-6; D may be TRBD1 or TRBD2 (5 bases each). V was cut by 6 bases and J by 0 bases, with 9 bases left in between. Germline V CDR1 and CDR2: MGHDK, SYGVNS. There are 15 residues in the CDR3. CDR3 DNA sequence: TGTGCCAGCAGCCCAGGGACCTCTGGGGCCAACGTCCTGACTTTC. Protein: CASSPGTSGANVLTF.

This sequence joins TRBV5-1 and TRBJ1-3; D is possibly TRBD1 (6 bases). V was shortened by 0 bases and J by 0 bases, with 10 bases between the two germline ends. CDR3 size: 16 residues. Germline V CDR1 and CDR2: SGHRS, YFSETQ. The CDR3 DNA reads TGCGCCAGCAGCTTGGAGGGGGACCTCTCTGGAAACACCATATATTTT. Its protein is CASSLEGDLSGNTIYF. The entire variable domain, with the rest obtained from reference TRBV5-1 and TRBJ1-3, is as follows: KAGVTQTPRYLIKTRGQQVTLSCSPISGHRSVSWYQQTPGQGLQFLFEYFSETQRNKGNFPGRFSGRQFSNSRSEMNVSTLELGDSALYLCASSLEGDLSGNTIYFGEGSWLTVV.

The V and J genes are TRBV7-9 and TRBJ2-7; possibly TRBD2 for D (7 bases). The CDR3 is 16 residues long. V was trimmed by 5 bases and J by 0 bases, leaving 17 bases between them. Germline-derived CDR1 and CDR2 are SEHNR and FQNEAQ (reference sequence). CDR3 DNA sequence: TGTGCCAGCAGCCCCGACGGGGGGCCCGGCTCCTACGAGCAGTACTTC. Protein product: CASSPDGGPGSYEQYF.